The sequence of this TCR beta chain was determined in a study of post-analysis software for immune sequencing data (dated by TCRdb to 2014 to 2015). Background for the entire study: The recorded disease courses included relapsing-remitting, secondary progressive and progressive-relapsing multiple sclerosis, and some patients had no subtype annotation. The patient repertoires were compared against approximately eleven previously published healthy control repertoires obtained from donors aged 6 to 25 years. A subset of samples was prepared in parallel using single-end sample barcoding, then pooled and co-amplified after Illumina adapter ligation. On the study overall, not on this receptor specifically: Multiple sclerosis patients had significantly lower normalized Chao1 diversity than controls, a result that suggests substantial peripheral T-cell clonal expansion. The control group was slightly older than the multiple sclerosis patient group. Significantly higher frequencies in patients than in controls were found for several TRBV segments, including TRBV5-6, TRBV5-1 and TRBV20-1. Direct clustering with F measure showed strong co-clustering of samples prepared in the same batch, prompting a batch-effect correction.

TCR beta repertoires were profiled from peripheral blood of over 10 young patients with multiple sclerosis to demonstrate the VDJtools post-analysis software. The multiple sclerosis patients were children and adolescents ranging in age from roughly 6 to 16 years. This clonotype was recorded a few times. The clone's antigen remains unknown. No quality values exist for individual bases; no much larger clone is one base distant. Library preparation employed PCR. The reads were generated on an Illumina HiSeq 2500. To reduce PCR and sequencing biases, unique molecular identifiers were built into the TCR beta cDNA libraries. About 500,000 cDNA molecules were obtained for every 1 to 10 million input T cells, so each molecule roughly corresponded to one T cell. The patient libraries were prepared and sequenced with the same protocol used for the earlier healthy control dataset. Within a given batch, samples were prepared together, multiplexed and sequenced on the same HiSeq lane. Per the source publication's procedure: Raw barcoded reads were processed with MIGEC, and single-read molecular identifier groups were discarded before consensus assembly and CDR3 extraction. Clonotype tables were post-analysed with VDJtools, and diversity was normalized by down-sampling all datasets to the smallest sample size. Repertoire overlap clustering matched CDR3 amino acid but not nucleotide sequences to correct batch-related cross-sample contamination. Using fastp trimming at Q25 and MiXCR clonotype assembly, TCRdb reanalyzed the public sequencing data and kept in-frame beta chains. Each CDR3 protein gets just one entry, which takes the most common genes and DNA from the rows behind it. These V and J calls derive from TCRdb rather than the authors' analysis. Present in this sample are roughly 650,000 distinct CDR3 sequences, roughly three fifths of which were seen just once. In total, the top ten clones hold roughly 12% of the sample.

For CDR1 and CDR2, the germline V gene (reference sequence) lists SGHKS and YYEKEE. Its CDR3 holds 16 amino acids, cysteine through phenylalanine. The only DNA kept is the CDR3, 48 bases in frame from the first base. V drops 5 bases and J drops 0 bases, leaving 15 bases in between. The specimen sequenced was blood. Recombination connected TRBV5-5 to TRBJ2-1; TRBD1 is a possible D gene, resting on 6 matching bases. This clonotype originated in a girl aged 2 to 9 with multiple sclerosis. At the DNA level, the sequence is TGTGCCAGCAGTCAAACAGGGCTGAGCTCCTACAATGAGCAGTTCTTC. Its translation is CASSQTGLSSYNEQFF.